The rows below give T cell receptor beta chains drawn from one sample of a study of cytomegalovirus exposure and HLA in healthy donors. Assay: immunoSEQ multiplex PCR; the TCRdb copy retains only in-frame clones and omits some. The sample contains 35,000 to 50,000 clones, around 64% of which appear only once. The material sequenced was PBMCs. All receptors derive from a human donor in good health. CDR3s include the opening cysteine and the closing phenylalanine or tryptophan. The D gene is left open where the match is weak. Clone size is not always given. Where it is, it says once, few, many or a class for expanded clones.

cdr3_nt: TGCGCCAGCAGCCTGCACAAATCAGGGTCCGCTGGGGCCAACGTCCTGACTTTC
cdr3_aa: CASSLHKSGSAGANVLTF
clone_size: .
d_call: .
j_call: TRBJ2-6
v_call: TRBV4-3

cdr3_nt: TGCGCCAGCAGCCAAGATGGGACTAGCGGGGGAAATGAGCAGTTCTTC
cdr3_aa: CASSQDGTSGGNEQFF
clone_size: .
d_call: TRBD2
j_call: TRBJ2-1
v_call: TRBV4-1

cdr3_nt: TGTGCCAGCTCACCACCGGGGGGAAAACTGTTTTTT
cdr3_aa: CASSPPGGKLFF
clone_size: .
d_call: .
j_call: TRBJ1-4
v_call: TRBV18

cdr3_nt: TGCGCCAGCAGCCGGACCGGGACAGGGGCGAACACTGAAGCTTTCTTT
cdr3_aa: CASSRTGTGANTEAFF
clone_size: .
d_call: TRBD1
j_call: TRBJ1-1
v_call: TRBV5-1

cdr3_nt: TGTGCCAGCAGCTTCGGGGGAGCTTACGAGCAGTACTTC
cdr3_aa: CASSFGGAYEQYF
clone_size: .
d_call: .
j_call: TRBJ2-7
v_call: TRBV5-6

cdr3_nt: TGTGCCAGCAGCTTCTTTAGTACCTCCTACGAGCAGTACTTC
cdr3_aa: CASSFFSTSYEQYF
clone_size: .
d_call: .
j_call: TRBJ2-7
v_call: TRBV5-6

cdr3_nt: TGTGCCAGCAGTTTACCAGGGCTCGAGCAGTACTTC
cdr3_aa: CASSLPGLEQYF
clone_size: .
d_call: .
j_call: TRBJ2-7
v_call: TRBV27

cdr3_nt: TGTGCCAGCAGCATTGACAGGAACACTGAAGCTTTCTTT
cdr3_aa: CASSIDRNTEAFF
clone_size: few
d_call: .
j_call: TRBJ1-1
v_call: TRBV5-4

cdr3_nt: TGTGCCAGCAGTGCGGCGGGGGCGGCCGGGGAGCTGTTTTTT
cdr3_aa: CASSAAGAAGELFF
clone_size: .
d_call: .
j_call: TRBJ2-2
v_call: TRBV2

cdr3_nt: TGTGCCAGCAGCGCCGACAGGGGAGACTATGGCTACACCTTC
cdr3_aa: CASSADRGDYGYTF
clone_size: few
d_call: TRBD1
j_call: TRBJ1-2
v_call: TRBV7-9

cdr3_nt: TGTGCCAGCTCACGGAGCGGGGAAATTTACAATGAGCAGTTCTTC
cdr3_aa: CASSRSGEIYNEQFF
clone_size: .
d_call: TRBD2
j_call: TRBJ2-1
v_call: TRBV18

cdr3_nt: TGCGCCAGCAGCCAAAGTAGCGGGGGACCCTACAATGAGCAGTTCTTC
cdr3_aa: CASSQSSGGPYNEQFF
clone_size: .
d_call: TRBD2
j_call: TRBJ2-1
v_call: TRBV4-3

cdr3_nt: TGTGCCAGCAGCTTGGGGCAGGGCTTTGAAAAACTGTTTTTT
cdr3_aa: CASSLGQGFEKLFF
clone_size: .
d_call: .
j_call: TRBJ1-4
v_call: TRBV7-2